This T cell receptor beta chain was recorded in a study of PD-1 blockade in mismatch repair-deficient tumors. Every patient had mismatch repair deficiency by PCR or immunohistochemistry. The J segment lost 5 bases and the V segment lost 0 bases, leaving 6 bases of the junction unmatched. The germline CDR1 and CDR2 sequences are MGHRA and YSYEKL. This CDR3 region has 16 residues. The data were produced by immunoSEQ multiplex PCR, yet TCRdb's version contains in-frame clones alone and is incomplete. This sample carries some 51,000 clones, about 84% of them seen once, and the ten largest clones take roughly 8.8%.

The receptor comes from an adult with mismatch repair-deficient cancer. The J gene is TRBJ2-5, the V gene TRBV4-1; 10 nucleotides match TRBD2. The specimen comprised peripheral blood, sampled more than 19 weeks after starting pembrolizumab. Here the CDR3 reads CASSQDSLAGVETQYF. The CDR3 nucleotides are TGCGCCAGCAGCCAAGATAGCCTAGCGGGAGTGGAGACCCAGTACTTC.